These T cell receptor beta chains were read from a single sample in a study of cytotoxic CD8 clonotypes in ibrutinib-treated CLL. The assay was immunoSEQ multiplex PCR, and TCRdb's table has in-frame clones only and misses some. This repertoire shows 14,000 or so clones, 55% to 75% found once; its top ten account for about 5.5%. The starting material was PBMCs, obtained before ibrutinib treatment. These receptors originate from a human donor with chronic lymphocytic leukemia. Each CDR3 is given with its conserved first and last residue. Each record gives: CDR3 length, J gene, clone size, D gene, V gene, CDR3 protein, CDR3 DNA. The D gene is left open where the match is weak. Not every row has a clone size; where given, it reads once, few, many or a size class.

length: 12; J: TRBJ2-3; size: .; D: TRBD1; V: TRBV7-8; CDR3: CASSLRGTGQYF; DNA: TGTGCCAGCAGCTTAAGGGGGACAGGGCAGTATTTT
length: 15; J: TRBJ1-6; size: few; D: .; V: TRBV5-1; CDR3: CASSLDAQPNSPLHF; DNA: TGCGCCAGCAGCTTGGACGCTCAGCCCAATTCACCCCTCCACTTT
length: 11; J: TRBJ1-1; size: .; D: .; V: TRBV5-6; CDR3: CASSFYSEAFF; DNA: TGTGCCAGCAGCTTCTATAGTGAAGCTTTCTTT
length: 16; J: TRBJ2-1; size: few; D: TRBD2; V: TRBV29-1; CDR3: CSVEDRAGVGYNEQFF; DNA: TGCAGCGTTGAAGATAGGGCGGGAGTGGGGTACAATGAGCAGTTCTTC
length: 14; J: TRBJ2-7; size: few; D: TRBD1; V: TRBV4-3; CDR3: CASSQDWGQGGQYF; DNA: TGCGCCAGCAGCCAAGATTGGGGACAGGGCGGGCAGTACTTC
length: 13; J: TRBJ2-1; size: .; D: .; V: TRBV6-5; CDR3: CATISGTYNEQFF; DNA: TGTGCCACCATCTCCGGGACCTACAATGAGCAGTTCTTC
length: 15; J: TRBJ2-5; size: .; D: TRBD2; V: TRBV7-7; CDR3: CASSLEAAGGETQYF; DNA: TGTGCTAGCAGCTTAGAGGCGGCGGGGGGAGAGACCCAGTACTTC
length: 13; J: TRBJ1-5; size: few; D: .; V: TRBV6-4; CDR3: CASSDEVGQPQHF; DNA: TGTGCCAGCAGTGACGAGGTAGGGCAGCCCCAGCATTTT
length: 15; J: TRBJ1-5; size: .; D: .; V: TRBV19; CDR3: CASTMRGESNQPQHF; DNA: TGTGCCAGTACCATGAGGGGGGAAAGCAATCAGCCCCAGCATTTT
length: 16; J: TRBJ1-2; size: .; D: TRBD1; V: TRBV28; CDR3: CASSFPSDRGRGGYTF; DNA: TGTGCCAGCAGTTTCCCCTCCGACAGGGGGCGCGGTGGCTACACCTTC
length: 14; J: TRBJ2-5; size: .; D: .; V: TRBV28; CDR3: CASSLWGRAPNQYF; DNA: TGTGCCAGCAGTTTATGGGGACGGGCCCCCAACCAGTACTTC
length: 13; J: TRBJ2-1; size: .; D: .; V: TRBV27; CDR3: CASSLTPERVQFF; DNA: TGTGCCAGCAGCTTAACCCCGGAGCGCGTGCAGTTCTTC
length: 13; J: TRBJ1-1; size: .; D: TRBD1; V: TRBV7-9; CDR3: CASSSQGFTEAFF; DNA: TGTGCCAGCAGCTCACAGGGGTTCACTGAAGCTTTCTTT
length: 13; J: TRBJ2-5; size: .; D: TRBD2; V: TRBV7-2; CDR3: CASRGGNGETQYF; DNA: TGTGCCAGCCGGGGGGGGAACGGGGAGACCCAGTACTTC
length: 14; J: TRBJ2-3; size: .; D: .; V: TRBV19; CDR3: CASSGGQGADTQYF; DNA: TGTGCCAGTAGTGGGGGGCAGGGGGCAGATACGCAGTATTTT
length: 13; J: TRBJ2-7; size: .; D: TRBD1; V: TRBV7-8; CDR3: CASSPPGQGKQYF; DNA: TGTGCCAGCAGCCCTCCGGGACAGGGGAAGCAGTACTTC
length: 16; J: TRBJ2-2; size: .; D: .; V: TRBV5-5; CDR3: CASSPLRTANTGELFF; DNA: TGTGCCAGCAGCCCCCTCCGGACAGCCAACACCGGGGAGCTGTTTTTT
length: 15; J: TRBJ2-3; size: few; D: TRBD1; V: TRBV6-4; CDR3: CASSDGTGGADTQYF; DNA: TGTGCCAGCAGTGACGGGACAGGGGGCGCAGATACGCAGTATTTT
length: 13; J: TRBJ2-2; size: few; D: .; V: TRBV5-5; CDR3: CASSLEWGGELFF; DNA: TGTGCCAGCAGCTTAGAGTGGGGCGGGGAGCTGTTTTTT
length: 14; J: TRBJ2-5; size: .; D: TRBD2; V: TRBV6-5; CDR3: CASSGRAGGETQYF; DNA: TGTGCCAGCAGTGGGAGGGCCGGAGGGGAGACCCAGTACTTC
length: 16; J: TRBJ1-4; size: .; D: .; V: TRBV5-1; CDR3: CASSPETGGVHEKLFF; DNA: TGCGCCAGCAGCCCAGAGACAGGTGGAGTGCATGAAAAACTGTTTTTT
length: 19; J: TRBJ2-3; size: .; D: TRBD1; V: TRBV18; CDR3: CASSPRTGTGFRSTDTQYF; DNA: TGTGCCAGCTCACCACGCACCGGGACAGGGTTTCGGTCCACAGATACGCAGTATTTT
length: 13; J: TRBJ2-7; size: .; D: .; V: TRBV6-1; CDR3: CASSAGAGYEQYF; DNA: TGTGCCAGCAGTGCGGGGGCCGGTTACGAGCAGTACTTC
length: 14; J: TRBJ2-3; size: .; D: TRBD1; V: TRBV7-9; CDR3: CASSPDRVRDTQYF; DNA: TGTGCCAGCAGCCCGGACAGGGTCCGGGATACGCAGTATTTT
length: 15; J: TRBJ2-3; size: few; D: TRBD1; V: TRBV18; CDR3: CASSPQGQGVDTQYF; DNA: TGTGCCAGCTCCCCCCAGGGACAGGGGGTAGATACGCAGTATTTT
length: 14; J: TRBJ2-2; size: .; D: TRBD1; V: TRBV19; CDR3: CASSRQGSTGELFF; DNA: TGTGCCAGTAGCCGACAGGGGAGCACCGGGGAGCTGTTTTTT
length: 15; J: TRBJ2-7; size: few; D: .; V: TRBV4-2; CDR3: CASSQESWGAYEQYF; DNA: TGTGCCAGCAGCCAAGAGAGCTGGGGAGCCTACGAGCAGTACTTC
length: 12; J: TRBJ2-7; size: .; D: .; V: TRBV30; CDR3: CACKPADYEQYF; DNA: TGTGCCTGCAAGCCTGCGGACTACGAGCAGTACTTC
length: 14; J: TRBJ2-3; size: .; D: .; V: TRBV5-1; CDR3: CASSLGLGTDTQYF; DNA: TGCGCCAGCAGCTTGGGGCTAGGCACAGATACGCAGTATTTT
length: 13; J: TRBJ2-3; size: .; D: TRBD2; V: TRBV6-5; CDR3: CASSGLASDTQYF; DNA: TGTGCCAGCAGTGGACTAGCGTCCGATACGCAGTATTTT
length: 15; J: TRBJ1-1; size: .; D: .; V: TRBV5-6; CDR3: CASSLPPGGPTEAFF; DNA: TGTGCCAGCAGCTTGCCCCCCGGTGGCCCGACTGAAGCTTTCTTT
length: 12; J: TRBJ1-5; size: .; D: .; V: TRBV15; CDR3: CATSRDLESQHF; DNA: TGTGCCACCAGCAGAGATTTGGAGTCCCAGCATTTT
length: 14; J: TRBJ1-1; size: .; D: .; V: TRBV19; CDR3: CASSIWLSNTEAFF; DNA: TGTGCCAGTAGTATTTGGCTTTCGAACACTGAAGCTTTCTTT
length: 14; J: TRBJ1-3; size: .; D: .; V: TRBV9; CDR3: CASSVAGPGNTIYF; DNA: TGTGCCAGCAGCGTAGCAGGGCCTGGAAACACCATATATTTT
length: 17; J: TRBJ2-1; size: .; D: .; V: TRBV28; CDR3: CASSTLLQASSYNEQFF; DNA: TGTGCCAGCAGTACCCTCCTACAGGCCAGCTCCTACAATGAGCAGTTCTTC
length: 14; J: TRBJ2-1; size: .; D: TRBD2; V: TRBV10-3; CDR3: CAISRAGGDNEQFF; DNA: TGTGCCATCAGCCGAGCGGGAGGGGACAATGAGCAGTTCTTC
length: 13; J: TRBJ2-7; size: .; D: .; V: TRBV7-8; CDR3: CASSLPRRDEQYF; DNA: TGTGCCAGCAGCTTACCCCGGCGGGACGAGCAGTACTTC
length: 15; J: TRBJ1-2; size: .; D: .; V: TRBV4-1; CDR3: CASSWGGHLNYGYTF; DNA: TGCGCCAGCAGTTGGGGAGGACATCTGAACTATGGCTACACCTTC
length: 13; J: TRBJ2-1; size: .; D: TRBD2; V: TRBV27; CDR3: CAVRTSGRGEQFF; DNA: TGTGCCGTCCGGACTAGCGGGAGGGGTGAGCAGTTCTTC
length: 16; J: TRBJ2-1; size: .; D: .; V: TRBV4-3; CDR3: CASSQVWATIYNEQFF; DNA: TGCGCCAGCAGCCAAGTATGGGCAACTATCTACAATGAGCAGTTCTTC
length: 13; J: TRBJ2-5; size: once; D: .; V: TRBV5-6; CDR3: CASSRLVGETQYF; DNA: TGTGCCAGCAGCCGACTAGTTGGCGAGACCCAGTACTTC
length: 18; J: TRBJ2-5; size: .; D: TRBD2; V: TRBV11-1; CDR3: CASSPGLAGGLGQETQYF; DNA: TGTGCCAGCAGCCCTGGACTAGCGGGAGGACTCGGGCAAGAGACCCAGTACTTC
length: 16; J: TRBJ2-7; size: .; D: TRBD2; V: TRBV6-6; CDR3: CASSRPGAGDSYEQYF; DNA: TGTGCCAGCAGTCGCCCTGGGGCGGGGGACTCCTACGAGCAGTACTTC
length: 13; J: TRBJ2-4; size: .; D: .; V: TRBV6-1; CDR3: CASGVRDGGIQYF; DNA: TGTGCCAGCGGGGTGAGGGATGGGGGCATTCAGTACTTC
length: 15; J: TRBJ1-4; size: .; D: .; V: TRBV6-1; CDR3: CASSRPGAFGEKLFF; DNA: TGTGCCAGCAGCAGACCCGGGGCGTTCGGTGAAAAACTGTTTTTT
length: 15; J: TRBJ1-1; size: .; D: .; V: TRBV19; CDR3: CASSIGLGWSTEAFF; DNA: TGTGCCAGTAGTATAGGGCTCGGCTGGAGCACTGAAGCTTTCTTT
length: 13; J: TRBJ1-4; size: .; D: .; V: TRBV7-6; CDR3: CASNQAGDEKLFF; DNA: TGTGCCAGCAATCAGGCAGGGGACGAAAAACTGTTTTTT
length: 14; J: TRBJ2-6; size: few; D: .; V: TRBV7-3; CDR3: CASSPSDGANVLTF; DNA: TGTGCCAGCAGCCCCTCCGATGGGGCCAACGTCCTGACTTTC
length: 16; J: TRBJ1-3; size: .; D: .; V: TRBV9; CDR3: CASSPQGGGAGNTIYF; DNA: TGTGCCAGCAGCCCCCAGGGCGGGGGAGCTGGAAACACCATATATTTT
length: 17; J: TRBJ2-1; size: .; D: TRBD2; V: TRBV9; CDR3: CASSVAWGLAAQGEQFF; DNA: TGTGCCAGCAGCGTAGCTTGGGGACTAGCGGCCCAGGGGGAGCAGTTCTTC